The 5 T cell receptor beta chains in this list originate from one sample, sequenced in a study of blood T cell repertoires in COVID-19. TCRdb's table, derived via immunoSEQ multiplex PCR, lists solely in-frame clones and lacks some. The table records roughly 180,000 clones, 65% to 85% of them present only once. The sample comprised PBMCs or T cells enriched from blood (not recorded which). These receptors all stem from a woman aged 40 to 55 with acute COVID-19.

This clone was seen a handful of times. The chain is built from TRBV9 and TRBJ2-7, with 8 bases identical to TRBD1. Germline V gene data show CDR1 as SGDLS and CDR2 as YYNGEE. The V segment lost 4 bases and the J segment 6 bases; nucleotides outside the gene matches: 6. The CDR3 length is 13 residues. The CDR3 region has the DNA TGTGCCAGCAGCCCCCCAGGGGGCGGCGAGCAGTACTTC. Translation gives CASSPPGGGEQYF. Using reference TRBV9 and TRBJ2-7 for the parts outside the CDR3, the full variable domain is DSGVTQTPKHLITATGQRVTLRCSPRSGDLSVYWYQQSLDQGLQFLIQYYNGEERAKGNILERFSAQQFPDLHSELNLSSLELGDSALYFCASSPPGGGEQYFGPGTRLTVT.

The rearrangement links TRBV27 to TRBJ1-2; D is perhaps TRBD1 (6 bases). Germline CDR1 and CDR2: MNHEY and SMNVEV (reference sequence). Trimming pared 5 bases from V and 8 bases from J, leaving 9 bases between. The CDR3 has 11 residues. The CDR3 spells CASSQGSGYTF. The CDR3 nucleotides read TGTGCCAGCAGTCAGGGGAGCGGCTACACCTTC.

CDR3 residues: CASSYARTGLNTEAFF. The CDR3 nucleotides are TGTGCCAGCAGTTACGCGCGGACAGGGCTGAACACTGAAGCTTTCTTT. The chain couples TRBV6-5 to TRBJ1-1, with TRBD1 matching over 8 bases. CDR3 size: 16 residues. Germline CDR1 is MNHEY and CDR2 is SVGAGI. The V segment lost 2 bases and the J segment 0 bases; nucleotides outside the gene matches: 5.

The rearrangement uses TRBV27 and TRBJ2-1; TRBD2 matches at 9 bases. Losses at the gene ends were 6 bases for V and 10 bases for J; bases not matched to a gene: 16. The CDR3 spans 16 residues. The germline gives CDR1 MNHEY, CDR2 SMNVEV (reference sequence). The CDR3 region has the DNA TGTGCCAGCAGATCGGGGCGGGAGGGCCTACCAAGGGAGCAGTTCTTC. Its protein is CASRSGREGLPREQFF.

The rearrangement links TRBV19 to TRBJ1-2; the D gene is possibly TRBD1 (6 bases). Per germline, CDR1 LNHDA and CDR2 SQIVND (reference sequence). With 7 bases removed from V and 0 bases from J, the gap between germline ends came to 12 bases. This CDR3 region has 14 residues. CDR3 loop: CASTQGTSNYGYTF. The CDR3 DNA reads as TGTGCCAGTACCCAGGGGACCTCTAACTATGGCTACACCTTC.